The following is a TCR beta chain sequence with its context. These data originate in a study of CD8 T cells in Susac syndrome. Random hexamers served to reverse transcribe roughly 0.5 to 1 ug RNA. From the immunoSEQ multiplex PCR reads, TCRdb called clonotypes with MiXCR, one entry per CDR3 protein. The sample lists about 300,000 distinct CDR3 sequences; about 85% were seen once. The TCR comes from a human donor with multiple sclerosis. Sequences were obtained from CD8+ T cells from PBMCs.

This chain's CDR3 is CASSPRTSGRGEQFF. The CDR3 DNA reads TGTGCCAGCAGCCCTCGGACTAGCGGGAGGGGTGAGCAGTTCTTC. The chain uses TRBV7-9 and TRBJ2-1; 15 nucleotides match TRBD2. J was trimmed by 9 bases and V by 5 bases; bases with no gene match: 5. The germline gives CDR1 SEHNR, CDR2 FQNEAQ (reference sequence). This CDR3 is 15 amino acids long.